The 24 T cell receptor beta chains reported below all come from one sample, sequenced in a study of technical replicates of blood from a handful of donors. Libraries were prepared by immunoSEQ multiplex PCR; TCRdb keeps only in-frame clonotypes and omits some of them. The sample carries about 56,000 clones, 93% recorded once. The sample consisted of PBMCs. Receptors were obtained from a human donor in good health. Some clones in this sample may be carry-over from other donors' samples.

This chain uses TRBV4-1 with TRBJ2-7; 8 nucleotides agree with TRBD2. J was trimmed by 5 bases and V by 3 bases; bases with no gene match: 15. The length of the CDR3 is 17 residues. The V gene's germline CDR1 is MGHRA and CDR2 YSYEKL. The CDR3: CASSQVNIGGATHEQYF. CDR3 sequence (DNA): TGCGCCAGCAGCCAGGTGAATATCGGGGGGGCCACTCACGAGCAGTACTTC.

The chain uses TRBV7-3 and TRBJ2-7, with TRBD2 as a possible D gene (6 bases). Germline assignment: CDR1 SGHTA and CDR2 FQGTGA. Between the trimmed V and J ends, which lost 5 bases and 1 base, there was a span of 18 bases. The length of the CDR3 is 16 residues. The CDR3 DNA is TGTGCCAGCAGCCCCCCCGCCGGGAGAAAGTCCTACGAGCAGTACTTC. It specifies CASSPPAGRKSYEQYF.

The rearrangement uses TRBV7-2 and TRBJ1-2, with a tentative D call TRBD1 (5 bases). The CDR3 has 15 residues. CDR1 is SGHTA, CDR2 FQGNSA, per germline. Trimming left V 2 bases short and J 0 bases short, with 10 bases between. CDR3 region: CASSLWGRANYGYTF. DNA of the CDR3: TGTGCCAGCAGCTTATGGGGCAGAGCTAACTATGGCTACACCTTC.

The rearrangement joins TRBV7-2 to TRBJ1-1; D unresolved. V lost 2 bases to trimming and J lost 1 base, with 5 bases between them. Germline V gives CDR1 SGHTA, CDR2 FQGNSA. The CDR3 has 13 residues. This chain's CDR3 is CASSLRQNTEAFF. The CDR3 region has the DNA TGTGCCAGCAGCTTAAGACAGAACACTGAAGCTTTCTTT.

The rearrangement uses TRBV5-5 and TRBJ1-2; the match to TRBD1 covers 9 bases. The CDR3 spans 15 residues. Germline-derived CDR1 and CDR2 are SGHKS and YYEKEE (reference sequence). Trimming cost V 0 bases and J 4 bases; bases outside gene matches: 4. The CDR3 loop reads CASSLDRGLGYGYTF. The CDR3 DNA follows: TGTGCCAGCAGCTTGGACAGGGGGCTTGGCTATGGCTACACCTTC. The full variable domain, with the rest looked up from reference TRBV5-5 and TRBJ1-2, is DAGVTQSPTHLIKTRGQQVTLRCSPISGHKSVSWYQQVLGQGPQFIFQYYEKEERGRGNFPDRFSARQFPNYSSELNVNALLLGDSALYLCASSLDRGLGYGYTFGSGTRLTVV.

This clone is a singleton in its sample. This chain uses TRBV4-3 with TRBJ1-2; no firm D call. Looked up from germline, CDR1 is LGHNA and CDR2 is YSLEER. CDR3 size: 14 residues. V was shortened by 0 bases and J by 6 bases, with 11 bases between the two germline ends. The CDR3 region is CASSQDSTYDGYTF. DNA for the CDR3: TGCGCCAGCAGCCAAGACTCAACATATGATGGCTACACCTTC.

V and J are TRBV30 and TRBJ2-5, with 7 bases fitting TRBD1. CDR3 length: 13 amino acids. The V and J ends lost 7 bases and 5 bases, in that order; junction bases with no gene match: 10. The germline V gene encodes CDR1 GTSNPN and CDR2 SVGIG (reference sequence). CDR3 residues: CAYGQVLVETQYF. CDR3 DNA sequence: TGTGCCTATGGACAGGTATTGGTGGAGACCCAGTACTTC.

The gene calls are TRBV9 and TRBJ1-4; possible D gene TRBD1, 5 bases. Germline loops: CDR1 SGDLS, CDR2 YYNGEE. CDR3 length equals 15 residues. V lost 0 bases and J lost 10, with 16 bases in between. The CDR3 protein is CASSVGEGSGGKLFF. In DNA form, the CDR3 reads TGTGCCAGCAGCGTAGGGGAGGGGAGTGGGGGAAAACTGTTTTTT.

The rearrangement links TRBV5-1 to TRBJ1-1, with 9 bases aligning to TRBD1. With V trimmed by 0 bases and J by 8 bases, 5 bases remained unmatched. The CDR3 contains 14 residues. Germline lookup yields CDR1 SGHRS and CDR2 YFSETQ. The CDR3 DNA reads as TGCGCCAGCAGCTTGGCCGGGGGACAGGGCGAAGCTTTCTTT. Translating gives CASSLAGGQGEAFF.

This chain joins TRBV19 and TRBJ2-7, with D possibly matching TRBD2 (6 bases). Trimming took off 7 bases at V and 2 bases at J, with 15 bases between the two ends. The CDR3 length is 14 residues. Germline-derived CDR1 and CDR2 are LNHDA and SQIVND (reference sequence). CDR3: CASMRGGPTYEQYF. CDR3 nucleotide sequence: TGTGCCAGTATGAGGGGAGGACCCACCTACGAGCAGTACTTC.

This clone showed up just once. The V and J genes are TRBV6-1 and TRBJ2-7; 8 bases agree with TRBD1. The V segment lost 6 bases and the J segment 4 bases; nucleotides outside the gene matches: 8. The CDR3 totals 14 residues. Germline assignment: CDR1 MNHNS and CDR2 SASEGT. The CDR3 loop is CASRIDRGWYEQYF. DNA of the CDR3: TGTGCCAGCAGAATTGACAGGGGATGGTACGAGCAGTACTTC.

V gene TRBV29-1 combines with J gene TRBJ2-2; perhaps TRBD2 as D (5 bases). This CDR3 is 13 amino acids long. Germline lookup yields CDR1 SQVTM and CDR2 ANQGSEA. The V end lost 3 bases, the J end lost 7 bases, and 12 bases lay between the germline ends. The CDR3 nucleotides read TGCAGCGTTGATAGGGTCGGGGACGGGGAGCTGTTTTTT. Amino acids: CSVDRVGDGELFF.

This chain joins TRBV7-8 and TRBJ2-7; D may be TRBD1 (6 bases). Germline CDR1 and CDR2: SGHVS and FQNEAQ. V lost 1 base and J lost 2, with 9 bases in between. This CDR3 is built from 14 residues. This CDR3 reads CASSLVQGPYEQYF. As DNA, the CDR3 is TGTGCCAGCAGCTTAGTGCAGGGGCCCTACGAGCAGTACTTC.

This clone appeared once. The chain links TRBV18 to TRBJ2-1; tentative D call: TRBD1 (6 bases). V lost 4 bases and J lost 4, with 11 bases in between. This CDR3 is 14 amino acids long. Germline V CDR1 and CDR2: KGHSH, LQKENI. The CDR3 coding sequence is TGTGCCAGCTCACTCCAGGGGATATACAATGAGCAGTTCTTC. Translating it yields CASSLQGIYNEQFF.

The genes are TRBV4-2 and TRBJ1-3; D perhaps matches TRBD1 (5 bases). The length of the CDR3 is 16 residues. The V end lost 0 bases, the J end lost 2 bases, and 11 bases lay between the germline ends. Germline V CDR1 and CDR2: LGHNA, YNFKEQ. For the CDR3, the DNA is TGTGCCAGCAGCCAAGATTTAGGGGCCGCTGGAAACACCATATATTTT. The encoded protein is CASSQDLGAAGNTIYF.

V usage is TRBV9 and J usage is TRBJ1-6; a possible D gene is TRBD1 (5 bases). The ends were cut back, 0 bases at V and 7 bases at J, with 5 bases in the middle. The CDR3 is 13 residues long. Germline V CDR1 and CDR2: SGDLS, YYNGEE. The CDR3 bases are TGTGCCAGCAGCGTAGGACAGAATTCACCCCTCCACTTT. It specifies CASSVGQNSPLHF.

The chain links TRBV20-1 to TRBJ2-7, with 8 bases that match TRBD2. Trimming removed 6 bases from V and 7 bases from J; junction bases left unmatched: 5. In germline, CDR1 is DFQATT, CDR2 SNEGSKA (reference sequence). CDR3 size: 11 residues. The CDR3 loop reads CSAELAEEQYF. DNA of the CDR3: TGCAGTGCCGAACTAGCGGAAGAGCAGTACTTC.

The chain carries TRBV7-6 and TRBJ2-7; 10 bases agree with TRBD1. The CDR3 runs to 16 residues. Per the germline V gene, CDR1 is SGHVS and CDR2 is FNYEAQ. V shed 2 bases and J 6 bases; nucleotides not matched to a gene: 10. The DNA for the CDR3 is TGTGCCAGCAGCTTAATTCCACCGGGACAGGGGAGCGAGCAGTACTTC. Translating it yields CASSLIPPGQGSEQYF.

V gene TRBV5-4 combines with J gene TRBJ2-3, with 8 bases lining up with TRBD2. The CDR3 consists of 15 residues. V gave up 2 bases and J gave up 4 bases; unmatched junction bases: 6. Germline V gives CDR1 SGHNT, CDR2 YYREEE (reference sequence). The CDR3 DNA reads as TGTGCCAGCAGCTTAGAAGCGGGAGCGGCAGATACGCAGTATTTT. This translates into CASSLEAGAADTQYF.

This clone was seen just once. The chain joins TRBV7-3 to TRBJ1-6; D perhaps matches TRBD1 (5 bases). CDR3 length equals 13 residues. Germline V gene data show CDR1 as SGHTA and CDR2 as FQGTGA. V lost 2 bases and J lost 15, with 14 bases in between. In nucleotides, the CDR3 is TGTGCCAGCAGCTTATTTGGCGGAGGGGACCTCCACTTT. It encodes CASSLFGGGDLHF.

The rearrangement uses TRBV5-1 and TRBJ1-4, with 8 nucleotides matching TRBD1. The germline V gene encodes CDR1 SGHRS and CDR2 YFSETQ. J lost 8 bases, V lost 5 bases, and 17 bases had no gene match. The CDR3 has 17 residues. CDR3 nucleotide sequence: TGCGCCAGCAGGCCGACAGGGGCCCCCTCCATGATAGAAAAACTGTTTTTT. Translating it yields CASRPTGAPSMIEKLFF.

The CDR3 coding sequence is TGTGCCAGTAAGGGGAGGCGGGACACCGGGGAGCTGTTTTTT. This translates into CASKGRRDTGELFF. The chain has TRBV2 and TRBJ2-2; possible D gene TRBD2, 6 bases. This CDR3 is 14 amino acids long. In germline, CDR1 is SNHLY, CDR2 FYNNEI. V was trimmed by 9 bases and J by 3 bases, leaving 14 bases between them.

The V call is TRBV15, the J call TRBJ1-6; D is unresolved. The V and J ends lost 1 base and 7 bases respectively, with 11 bases between them. Germline V gene lookup returns CDR1 LNHNV and CDR2 YYDKDF (reference sequence). The CDR3 contains 15 residues. In DNA form, the CDR3 reads TGTGCCACCAGCAGAGGCGGGGATATGAATTCACCCCTCCACTTT. It encodes CATSRGGDMNSPLHF.

The chain carries TRBV4-1 and TRBJ1-5; TRBD1 might be the D (6 bases). CDR1 MGHRA and CDR2 YSYEKL come from the germline V gene. The germline V and J ends were trimmed by 1 base and 7 bases, with 14 bases remaining between them. This CDR3 region has 15 residues. The CDR3 DNA follows: TGCGCCAGCAGCCAAGTCCTCGGGGGGCGACAGCCCCAGCATTTT. Translating gives CASSQVLGGRQPQHF.